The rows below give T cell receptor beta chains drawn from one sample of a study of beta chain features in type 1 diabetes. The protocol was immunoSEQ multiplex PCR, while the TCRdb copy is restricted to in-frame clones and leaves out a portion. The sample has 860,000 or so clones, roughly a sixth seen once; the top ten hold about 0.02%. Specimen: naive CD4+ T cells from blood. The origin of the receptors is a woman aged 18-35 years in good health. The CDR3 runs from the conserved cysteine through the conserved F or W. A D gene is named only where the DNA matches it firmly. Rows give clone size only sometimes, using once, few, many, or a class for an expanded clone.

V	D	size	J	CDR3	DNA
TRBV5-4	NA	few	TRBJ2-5	CASSLEWGQETQYF	TGTGCCAGCAGCTTGGAATGGGGCCAAGAGACCCAGTACTTC
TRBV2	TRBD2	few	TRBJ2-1	CASSEGASGRNEQFF	TGTGCCAGCAGTGAAGGGGCTAGCGGGAGGAATGAGCAGTTCTTC
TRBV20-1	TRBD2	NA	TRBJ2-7	CSVGRAYEQYF	TGCAGTGTAGGGAGGGCCTACGAGCAGTACTTC
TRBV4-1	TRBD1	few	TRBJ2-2	CASSQGDRAGELFF	TGCGCCAGCAGCCAAGGTGACAGGGCCGGGGAGCTGTTTTTT
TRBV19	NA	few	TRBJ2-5	CASGDNRQETQYF	TGTGCCAGTGGGGACAACCGACAAGAGACCCAGTACTTC
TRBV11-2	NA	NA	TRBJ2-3	CASSLHPTDTQYF	TGTGCCAGCAGCTTGCACCCCACAGATACGCAGTATTTT
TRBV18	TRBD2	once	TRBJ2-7	CASSSRTSTYEQYF	TGTGCCAGCTCATCCCGGACTAGTACCTACGAGCAGTACTTC
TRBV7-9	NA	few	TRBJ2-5	CASSLSGSETQYF	TGTGCCAGCAGCTTAAGCGGGTCAGAGACCCAGTACTTC
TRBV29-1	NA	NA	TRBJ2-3	CSVGPGTGVGTQYF	TGCAGCGTTGGACCCGGGACTGGGGTCGGGACGCAGTATTTT
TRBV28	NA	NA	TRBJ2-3	CASSSPWAQYF	TGTGCCAGCAGTTCTCCCTGGGCACAGTATTTT
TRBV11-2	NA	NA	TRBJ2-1	CASSLDEAGQFF	TGTGCCAGCAGCTTAGATGAAGCGGGGCAGTTCTTC
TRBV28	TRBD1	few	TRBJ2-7	CASRGQGARTREQYF	TGTGCCAGCAGGGGACAGGGGGCTCGTACGCGCGAGCAGTACTTC
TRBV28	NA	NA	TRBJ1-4	CASSSPEELFF	TGTGCCAGCAGTTCCCCGGAGGAACTGTTTTTT
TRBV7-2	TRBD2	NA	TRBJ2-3	CASSLFQPGLATSDTQYF	TGTGCCAGCAGCTTATTCCAACCGGGACTAGCGACCTCAGATACGCAGTATTTT
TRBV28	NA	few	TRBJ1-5	CASRNRWNQPQHF	TGTGCCAGCAGAAACAGGTGGAATCAGCCCCAGCATTTT
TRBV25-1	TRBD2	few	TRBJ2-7	CASSDPRQRDGEQYF	TGTGCCAGCAGTGATCCTCGTCAGCGGGACGGAGAGCAGTACTTC
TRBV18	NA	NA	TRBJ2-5	CASSPLDGAETQYF	TGTGCCAGCTCACCACTAGATGGGGCAGAGACCCAGTACTTC
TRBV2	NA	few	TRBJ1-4	CASGGEANEKLFF	TGTGCCAGCGGGGGGGAAGCTAATGAAAAACTGTTTTTT
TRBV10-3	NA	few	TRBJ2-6	CAISEGPGGTGANVLTF	TGTGCCATCAGCGAGGGGCCAGGAGGGACTGGGGCCAACGTCCTGACTTTC
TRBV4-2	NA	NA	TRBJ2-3	CASSARGADTQYF	TGTGCCAGCAGCGCCCGAGGGGCAGATACGCAGTATTTT
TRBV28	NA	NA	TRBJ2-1	CASSLSGISYNEQFF	TGTGCCAGCAGTTTGAGCGGTATCTCCTACAATGAGCAGTTCTTC
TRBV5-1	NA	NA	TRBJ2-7	CASSLASDNPYEQYF	TGCGCCAGCAGCTTGGCATCTGACAACCCCTACGAGCAGTACTTC
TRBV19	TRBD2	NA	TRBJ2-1	CASAWSASGRSRGNEQFF	TGTGCCAGCGCCTGGTCGGCTAGCGGGCGTTCGAGGGGCAATGAGCAGTTCTTC
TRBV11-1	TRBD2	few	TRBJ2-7	CASSPILAGVYEQYF	TGTGCCAGCAGCCCAATCCTAGCGGGAGTGTACGAGCAGTACTTC
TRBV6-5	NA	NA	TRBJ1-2	CASSYSAGPYGYTF	TGTGCCAGCAGTTACTCTGCAGGCCCCTATGGCTACACCTTC
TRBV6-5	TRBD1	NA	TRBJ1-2	CASSYFGTGEGYTF	TGTGCCAGCAGTTACTTTGGGACAGGGGAGGGCTACACCTTC
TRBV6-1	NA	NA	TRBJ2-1	CASSARLVGQFF	TGTGCCAGCAGCGCACGACTAGTAGGGCAGTTCTTC
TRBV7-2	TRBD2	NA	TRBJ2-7	CASSLAPGLAVYEQYF	TGTGCCAGCAGCTTAGCCCCAGGACTAGCGGTTTACGAGCAGTACTTC
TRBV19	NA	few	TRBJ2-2	CASSILESSNTGELFF	TGTGCCAGTAGTATACTTGAGTCCTCGAACACCGGGGAGCTGTTTTTT
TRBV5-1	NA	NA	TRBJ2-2	CASSSTVTGELFF	TGCGCCAGCAGCTCTACGGTCACCGGGGAGCTGTTTTTT
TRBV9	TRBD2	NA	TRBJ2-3	CASSPRTSGSWGTDTQYF	TGTGCCAGCAGCCCCAGGACTAGCGGGAGTTGGGGGACAGATACGCAGTATTTT
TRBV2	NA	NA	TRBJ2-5	CASSEGATETQYF	TGTGCCAGCAGTGAAGGGGCCACAGAGACCCAGTACTTC
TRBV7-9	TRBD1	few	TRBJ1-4	CASSPQAGTGGSEKLFF	TGTGCCAGCAGCCCCCAGGCTGGGACAGGGGGCAGCGAAAAACTGTTTTTT
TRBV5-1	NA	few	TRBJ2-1	CASSLAEVYNEQFF	TGCGCCAGCAGCTTGGCGGAGGTATACAATGAGCAGTTCTTC
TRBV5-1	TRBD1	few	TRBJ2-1	CASSFGGTAYNEQFF	TGCGCCAGCAGCTTTGGTGGGACAGCGTACAATGAGCAGTTCTTC
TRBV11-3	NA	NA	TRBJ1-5	CASSPWGHSNQPQHF	TGTGCCAGCAGCCCCTGGGGCCATAGCAATCAGCCCCAGCATTTT
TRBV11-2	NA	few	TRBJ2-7	CASSSRGVGDREQYF	TGTGCCAGCAGCTCCCGAGGGGTTGGGGATCGCGAGCAGTACTTC
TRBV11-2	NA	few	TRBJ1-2	CASSWTENYGYTF	TGTGCCAGCAGCTGGACAGAGAACTATGGCTACACCTTC
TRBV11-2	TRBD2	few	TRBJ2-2	CASRTTTSGLNTGELFF	TGTGCCAGCAGGACGACGACTAGCGGGTTAAACACCGGGGAGCTGTTTTTT
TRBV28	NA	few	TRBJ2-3	CASSWSTDTQYF	TGTGCCAGCAGCTGGAGCACAGATACGCAGTATTTT
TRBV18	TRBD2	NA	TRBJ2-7	CASSPLGGGLADEQYF	TGTGCCAGCTCACCACTCGGGGGGGGACTAGCTGACGAGCAGTACTTC
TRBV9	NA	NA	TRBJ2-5	CASSVGSSTETQYF	TGTGCCAGCAGCGTAGGTTCTAGCACAGAGACCCAGTACTTC
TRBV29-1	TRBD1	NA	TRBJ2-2	CSVRAGTGGGELFF	TGCAGCGTTCGGGCCGGGACAGGGGGCGGGGAGCTGTTTTTT
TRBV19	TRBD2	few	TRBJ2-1	CASGHLLAGGPDEQFF	TGTGCCAGTGGTCACTTACTAGCGGGAGGGCCAGATGAGCAGTTCTTC
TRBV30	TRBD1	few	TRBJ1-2	CASIHRGRRGGYTF	TGTGCCTCAATCCACAGGGGACGGCGAGGTGGCTACACCTTC
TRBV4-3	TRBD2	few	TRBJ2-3	CASSRISGSADTQYF	TGCGCCAGCAGCCGTATTAGCGGGAGTGCAGATACGCAGTATTTT
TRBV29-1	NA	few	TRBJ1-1	CSVERAPNTEAFF	TGCAGCGTTGAGAGGGCACCGAACACTGAAGCTTTCTTT
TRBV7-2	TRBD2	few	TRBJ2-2	CASSLAAGLSTGELFF	TGTGCCAGCAGCTTAGCAGCGGGGCTTAGCACCGGGGAGCTGTTTTTT